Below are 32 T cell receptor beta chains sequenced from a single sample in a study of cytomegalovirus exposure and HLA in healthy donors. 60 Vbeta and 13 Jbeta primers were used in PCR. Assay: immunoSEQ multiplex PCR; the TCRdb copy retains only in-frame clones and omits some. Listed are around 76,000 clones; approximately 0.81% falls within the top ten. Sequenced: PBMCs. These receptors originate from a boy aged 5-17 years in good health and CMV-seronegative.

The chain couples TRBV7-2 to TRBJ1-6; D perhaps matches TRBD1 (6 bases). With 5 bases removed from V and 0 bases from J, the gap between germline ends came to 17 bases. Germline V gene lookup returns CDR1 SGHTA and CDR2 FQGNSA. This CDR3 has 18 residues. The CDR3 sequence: CASSRWGGGSSYNSPLHF. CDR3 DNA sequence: TGTGCCAGCAGCCGTTGGGGGGGCGGGAGCTCCTATAATTCACCCCTCCACTTT.

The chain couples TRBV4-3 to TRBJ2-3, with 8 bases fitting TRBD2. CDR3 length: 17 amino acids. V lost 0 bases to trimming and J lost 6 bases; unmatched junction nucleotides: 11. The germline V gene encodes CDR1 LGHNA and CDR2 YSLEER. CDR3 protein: CASSQDLGLVKRDTQYF. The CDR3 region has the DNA TGCGCCAGCAGCCAAGATCTGGGACTAGTGAAAAGGGATACGCAGTATTTT.

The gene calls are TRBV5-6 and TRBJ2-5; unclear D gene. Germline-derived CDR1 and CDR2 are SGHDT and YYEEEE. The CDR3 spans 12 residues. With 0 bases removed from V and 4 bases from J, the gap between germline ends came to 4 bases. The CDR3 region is CASSLVRETQYF. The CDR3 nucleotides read TGTGCCAGCAGCTTGGTCCGAGAGACCCAGTACTTC.

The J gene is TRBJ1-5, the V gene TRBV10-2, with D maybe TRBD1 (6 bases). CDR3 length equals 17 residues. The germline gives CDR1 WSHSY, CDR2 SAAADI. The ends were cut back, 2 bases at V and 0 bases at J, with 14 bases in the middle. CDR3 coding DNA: TGCGCCAGCAGTGAGGAATCCAGGGGTTATAGCAATCAGCCCCAGCATTTT. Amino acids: CASSEESRGYSNQPQHF.

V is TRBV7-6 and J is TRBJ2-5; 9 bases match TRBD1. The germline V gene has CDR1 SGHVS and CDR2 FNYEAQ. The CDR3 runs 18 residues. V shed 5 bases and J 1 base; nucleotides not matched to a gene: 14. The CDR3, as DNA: TGTGCCAGCAGCGAATACAGGACAGGGGAATCAACCCAAGAGACCCAGTACTTC. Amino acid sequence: CASSEYRTGESTQETQYF.

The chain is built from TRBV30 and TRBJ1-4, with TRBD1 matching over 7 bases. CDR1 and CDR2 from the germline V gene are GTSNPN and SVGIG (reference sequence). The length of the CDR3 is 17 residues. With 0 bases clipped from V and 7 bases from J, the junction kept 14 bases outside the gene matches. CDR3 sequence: CAWSVALQGIGAEKLFF. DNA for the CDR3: TGTGCCTGGAGTGTGGCTTTACAGGGGATTGGGGCTGAAAAACTGTTTTTT. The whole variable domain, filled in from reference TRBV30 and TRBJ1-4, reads SQTIHQWPATLVQPVGSPLSLECTVEGTSNPNLYWYRQAAGRGLQLLFYSVGIGQISSEVPQNLSASRPQDRQFILSSKKLLLSDSGFYLCAWSVALQGIGAEKLFFGSGTQLSVL.

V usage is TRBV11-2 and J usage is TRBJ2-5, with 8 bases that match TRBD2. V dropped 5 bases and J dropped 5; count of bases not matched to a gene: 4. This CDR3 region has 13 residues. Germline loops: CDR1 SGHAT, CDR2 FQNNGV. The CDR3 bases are TGTGCCAGCAGCATGGGACTAGGGGAGACCCAGTACTTC. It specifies CASSMGLGETQYF.

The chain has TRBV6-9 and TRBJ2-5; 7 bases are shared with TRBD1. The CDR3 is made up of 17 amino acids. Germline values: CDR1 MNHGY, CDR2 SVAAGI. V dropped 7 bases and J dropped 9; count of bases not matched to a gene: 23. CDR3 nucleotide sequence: TGTGCCAGCACGGGGACAGAAGCCCAAGGTGATCTATGGGCCCAGTACTTC. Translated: CASTGTEAQGDLWAQYF.

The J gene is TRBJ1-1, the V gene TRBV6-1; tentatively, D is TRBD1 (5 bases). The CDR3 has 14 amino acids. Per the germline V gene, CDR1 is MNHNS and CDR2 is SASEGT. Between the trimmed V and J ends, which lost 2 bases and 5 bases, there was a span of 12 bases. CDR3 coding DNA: TGTGCCAGCAGTGAAACAGGTTTGGGTACTGAAGCTTTCTTT. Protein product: CASSETGLGTEAFF.

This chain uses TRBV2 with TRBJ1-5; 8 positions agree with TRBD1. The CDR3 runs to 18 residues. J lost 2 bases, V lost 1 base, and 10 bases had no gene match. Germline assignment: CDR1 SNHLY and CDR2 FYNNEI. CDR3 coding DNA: TGTGCCAGCAGTGAAGATGAGACAGGGGTAGTGGGCAATCAGCCCCAGCATTTT. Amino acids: CASSEDETGVVGNQPQHF.

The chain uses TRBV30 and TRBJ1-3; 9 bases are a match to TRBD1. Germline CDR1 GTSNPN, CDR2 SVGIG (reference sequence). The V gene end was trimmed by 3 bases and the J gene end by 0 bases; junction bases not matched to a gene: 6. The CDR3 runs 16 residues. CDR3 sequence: CAWSSTGGPSGNTIYF. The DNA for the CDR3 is TGTGCCTGGAGCTCAACAGGGGGCCCCTCTGGAAACACCATATATTTT.

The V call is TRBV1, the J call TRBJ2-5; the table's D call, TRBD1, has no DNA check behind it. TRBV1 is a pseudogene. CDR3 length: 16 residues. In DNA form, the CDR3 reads TGCACCAGCAGCCAAGACTCGACAGACTTACAAGAGAACCAGTACTTC. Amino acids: CTSSQDSTDLQENQYF.

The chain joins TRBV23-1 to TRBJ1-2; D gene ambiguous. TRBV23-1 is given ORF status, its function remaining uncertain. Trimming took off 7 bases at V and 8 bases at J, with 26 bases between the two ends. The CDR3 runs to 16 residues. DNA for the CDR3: TGCGCCAGCACCCCCGGAGAGACACCCCCGGGAGGCGGCTACACCTTC. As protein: CASTPGETPPGGGYTF.

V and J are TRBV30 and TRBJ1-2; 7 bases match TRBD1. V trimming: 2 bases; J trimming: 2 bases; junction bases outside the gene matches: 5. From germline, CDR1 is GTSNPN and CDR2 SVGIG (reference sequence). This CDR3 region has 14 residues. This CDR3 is CAWSPGDRNYGYTF. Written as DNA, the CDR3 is TGTGCCTGGAGTCCCGGGGACAGAAACTATGGCTACACCTTC.

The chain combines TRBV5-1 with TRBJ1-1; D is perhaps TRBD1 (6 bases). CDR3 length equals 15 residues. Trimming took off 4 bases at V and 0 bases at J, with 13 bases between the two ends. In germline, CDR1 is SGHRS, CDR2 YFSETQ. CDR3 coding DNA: TGCGCCAGCAGCGACAACAGGGCAATGAACACTGAAGCTTTCTTT. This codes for CASSDNRAMNTEAFF.

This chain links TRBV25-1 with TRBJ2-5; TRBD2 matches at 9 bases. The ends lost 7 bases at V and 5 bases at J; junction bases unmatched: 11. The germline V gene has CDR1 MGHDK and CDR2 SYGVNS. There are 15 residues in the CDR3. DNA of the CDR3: TGTGCCAGCACGGGGCTAGCGGGATACGCGGAGACCCAGTACTTC. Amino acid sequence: CASTGLAGYAETQYF.

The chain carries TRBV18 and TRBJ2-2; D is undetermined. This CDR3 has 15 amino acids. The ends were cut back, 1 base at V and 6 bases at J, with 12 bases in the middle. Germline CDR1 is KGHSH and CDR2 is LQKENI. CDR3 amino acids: CASSPLAGIPGELFF. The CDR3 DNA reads TGTGCCAGCTCACCACTGGCAGGCATACCCGGGGAGCTGTTTTTT.

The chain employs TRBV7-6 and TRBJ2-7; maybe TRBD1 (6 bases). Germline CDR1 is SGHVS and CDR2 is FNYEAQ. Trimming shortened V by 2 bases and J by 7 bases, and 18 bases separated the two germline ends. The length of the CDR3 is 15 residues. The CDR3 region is CASSLTGIISGEQYF. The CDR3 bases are TGTGCCAGCAGCTTAACAGGGATAATTTCGGGTGAGCAGTACTTC.

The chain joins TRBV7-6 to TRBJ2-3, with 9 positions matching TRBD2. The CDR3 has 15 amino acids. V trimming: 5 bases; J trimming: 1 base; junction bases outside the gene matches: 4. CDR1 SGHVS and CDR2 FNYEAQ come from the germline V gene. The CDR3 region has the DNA TGTGCCAGCAGCCGACGACTAGCGGGCACAGATACGCAGTATTTT. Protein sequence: CASSRRLAGTDTQYF.

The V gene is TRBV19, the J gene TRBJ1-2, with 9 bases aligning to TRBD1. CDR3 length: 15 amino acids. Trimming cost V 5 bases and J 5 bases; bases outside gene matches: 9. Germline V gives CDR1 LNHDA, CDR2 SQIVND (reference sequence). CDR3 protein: CASSPRDRDSYGYTF. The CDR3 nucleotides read TGTGCCAGTAGTCCACGGGACAGGGATTCGTATGGCTACACCTTC.

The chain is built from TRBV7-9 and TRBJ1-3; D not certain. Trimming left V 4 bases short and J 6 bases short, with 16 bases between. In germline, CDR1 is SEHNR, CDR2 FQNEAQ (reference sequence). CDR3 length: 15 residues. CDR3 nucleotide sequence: TGTGCCAGCAGCTATCACCAGGTTCAGGAAAACACCATATATTTT. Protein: CASSYHQVQENTIYF.

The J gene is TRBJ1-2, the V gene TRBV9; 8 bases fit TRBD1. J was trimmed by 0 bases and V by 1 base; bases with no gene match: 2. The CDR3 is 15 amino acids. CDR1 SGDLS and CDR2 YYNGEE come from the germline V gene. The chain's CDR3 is CASSVQGAPNYGYTF. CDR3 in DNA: TGTGCCAGCAGCGTACAGGGGGCGCCTAACTATGGCTACACCTTC.

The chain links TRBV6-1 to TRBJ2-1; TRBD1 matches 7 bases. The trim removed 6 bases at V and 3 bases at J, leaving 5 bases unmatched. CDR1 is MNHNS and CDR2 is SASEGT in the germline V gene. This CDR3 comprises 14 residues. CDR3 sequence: CASRNRDSYNEQFF. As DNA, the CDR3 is TGTGCCAGCAGGAACCGGGACAGCTACAATGAGCAGTTCTTC.

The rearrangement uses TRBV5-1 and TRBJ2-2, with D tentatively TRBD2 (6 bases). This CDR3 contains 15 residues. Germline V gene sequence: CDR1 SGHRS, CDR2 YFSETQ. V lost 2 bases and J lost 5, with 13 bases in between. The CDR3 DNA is TGCGCCAGCAGCTTCACCCAGGGAGGAACCGGGGAGCTGTTTTTT. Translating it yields CASSFTQGGTGELFF.

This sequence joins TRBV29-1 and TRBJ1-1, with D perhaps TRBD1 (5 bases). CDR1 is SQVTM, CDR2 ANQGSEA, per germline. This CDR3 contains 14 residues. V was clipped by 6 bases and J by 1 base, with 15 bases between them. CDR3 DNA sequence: TGCAGCGTCCAGACACACCAGGGGAACACTGAAGCTTTCTTT. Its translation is CSVQTHQGNTEAFF.

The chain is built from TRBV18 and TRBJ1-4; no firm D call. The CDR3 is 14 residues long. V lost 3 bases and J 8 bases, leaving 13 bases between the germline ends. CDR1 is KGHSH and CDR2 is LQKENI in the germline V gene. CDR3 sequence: CASSPQDLGEKLFF. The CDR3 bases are TGTGCCAGCTCACCGCAGGATCTTGGGGAAAAACTGTTTTTT.

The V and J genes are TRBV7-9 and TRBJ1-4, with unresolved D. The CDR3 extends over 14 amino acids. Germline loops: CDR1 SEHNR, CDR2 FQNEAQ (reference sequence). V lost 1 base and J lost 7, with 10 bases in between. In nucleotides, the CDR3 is TGTGCCAGCAGCTTAGAACTACAAAGTGAAAAACTGTTTTTT. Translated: CASSLELQSEKLFF.

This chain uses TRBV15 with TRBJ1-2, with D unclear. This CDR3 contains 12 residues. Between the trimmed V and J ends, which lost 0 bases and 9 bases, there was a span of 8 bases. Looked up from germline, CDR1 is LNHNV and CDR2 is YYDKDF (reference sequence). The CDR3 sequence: CATSRDYTRYTF. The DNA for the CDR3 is TGTGCCACCAGCAGAGATTATACACGCTACACCTTC. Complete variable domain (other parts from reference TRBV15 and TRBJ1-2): DAMVIQNPRYQVTQFGKPVTLSCSQTLNHNVMYWYQQKSSQAPKLLFHYYDKDFNNEADTPDNFQSRRPNTSFCFLDIRSPGLGDTAMYLCATSRDYTRYTFGSGTRLTVV.

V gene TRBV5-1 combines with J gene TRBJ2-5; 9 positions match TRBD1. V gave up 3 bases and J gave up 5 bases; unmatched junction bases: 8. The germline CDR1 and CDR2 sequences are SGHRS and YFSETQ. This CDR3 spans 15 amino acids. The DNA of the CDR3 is TGCGCCAGCAGCTCTACAGGGGGCCGAGGGGAGACCCAGTACTTC. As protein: CASSSTGGRGETQYF.

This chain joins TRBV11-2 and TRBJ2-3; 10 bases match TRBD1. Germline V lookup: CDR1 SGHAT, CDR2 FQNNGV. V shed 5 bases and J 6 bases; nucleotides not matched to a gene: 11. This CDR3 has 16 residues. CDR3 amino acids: CASSRPSTGGRDTQYF. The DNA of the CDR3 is TGTGCCAGCAGCCGACCTTCGACAGGGGGCAGGGATACGCAGTATTTT.

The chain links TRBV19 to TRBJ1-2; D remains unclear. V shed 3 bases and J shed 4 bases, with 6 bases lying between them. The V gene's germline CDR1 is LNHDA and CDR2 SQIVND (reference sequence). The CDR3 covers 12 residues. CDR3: CASSISFYGYTF. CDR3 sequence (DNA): TGTGCCAGTAGTATTTCCTTCTATGGCTACACCTTC.

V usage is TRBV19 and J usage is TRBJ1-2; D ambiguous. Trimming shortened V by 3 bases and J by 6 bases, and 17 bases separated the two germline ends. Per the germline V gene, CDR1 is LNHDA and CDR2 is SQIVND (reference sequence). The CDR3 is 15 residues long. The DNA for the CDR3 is TGTGCCAGTAGTATTCGGATTGCGGGGTCAGATGGCTACACCTTC. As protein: CASSIRIAGSDGYTF.